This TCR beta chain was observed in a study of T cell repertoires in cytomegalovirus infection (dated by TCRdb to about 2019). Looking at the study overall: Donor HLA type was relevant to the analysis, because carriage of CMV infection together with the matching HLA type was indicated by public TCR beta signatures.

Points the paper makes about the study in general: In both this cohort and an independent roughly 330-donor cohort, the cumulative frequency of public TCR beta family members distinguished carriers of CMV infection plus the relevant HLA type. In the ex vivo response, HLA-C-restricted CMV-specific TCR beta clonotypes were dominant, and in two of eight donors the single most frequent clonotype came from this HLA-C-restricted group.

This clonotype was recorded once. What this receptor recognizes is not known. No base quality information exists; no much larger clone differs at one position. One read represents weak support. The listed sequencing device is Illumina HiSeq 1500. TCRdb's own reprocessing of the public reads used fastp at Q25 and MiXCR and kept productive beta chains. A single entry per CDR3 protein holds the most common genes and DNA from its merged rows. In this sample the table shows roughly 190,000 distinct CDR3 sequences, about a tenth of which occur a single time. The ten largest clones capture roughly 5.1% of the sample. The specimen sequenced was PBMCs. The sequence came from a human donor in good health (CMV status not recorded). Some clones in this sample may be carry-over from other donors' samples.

At the DNA level, the sequence is TGTGCCACCAGCAGCCAAGGTAAATTCTCCTACGAGCAGTACTTC. It specifies CATSSQGKFSYEQYF. Recombination connected TRBV15 to TRBJ2-7; no D gene can be assigned with confidence. From the germline V gene (reference sequence), CDR1 is LNHNV and CDR2 is YYDKDF. V is shortened by 3 bases, J by 0 bases, and the region joining them spans 12 bases. From the cysteine through the phenylalanine, the CDR3 covers 15 amino acids. The entry retains the CDR3 DNA only, 45 bases that are in frame from base 1.